Below, 28 T cell receptor beta chains from the same sample are listed, as sequenced in a study of T cell responses to AZD1222 COVID-19 vaccine. The method was immunoSEQ multiplex PCR; TCRdb's version includes in-frame clones alone and lacks a portion of them. The data show 65,000 to 75,000 clones, around 80% seen once. The sample here was peripheral blood, taken 28 days after the second AZD1222 dose. The source is an adult who received the AZD1222 COVID-19 vaccine.

The CDR3 here is CASSPRGLTAKNIQYF. CDR3 bases: TGTGCCAGCAGTCCCCGGGGACTTACAGCCAAAAACATTCAGTACTTC. This rearrangement joins TRBV6-2 or TRBV6-3 to TRBJ2-4; possible D gene TRBD2, 6 bases. V lost 5 bases to trimming and J lost 0 bases, with 14 bases between them. The length of the CDR3 is 16 residues. Looked up from germline, CDR1 is MNHEY and CDR2 is SVGEGT.

The chain links TRBV4-3 to TRBJ2-1; 7 nucleotides agree with TRBD2. The germline V gene encodes CDR1 LGHNA and CDR2 YSLEER. This CDR3 is built from 16 residues. Trimming took 4 bases from V and 8 from J; bases not matched to a gene: 14. CDR3 region: CASSRSLRELFHEQFF. CDR3 in DNA: TGCGCCAGCAGCCGGTCCTTGCGGGAGCTCTTCCATGAGCAGTTCTTC.

The chain joins TRBV5-6 to TRBJ2-3, with 10 bases aligning to TRBD2. The CDR3 consists of 18 residues. With V trimmed by 0 bases and J by 1 base, 8 bases remained unmatched. Germline assignment: CDR1 SGHDT and CDR2 YYEEEE. The CDR3: CASSLVGLAGDRTDTQYF. CDR3 sequence (DNA): TGTGCCAGCAGCTTGGTGGGGCTAGCGGGAGACCGCACAGATACGCAGTATTTT.

The chain carries TRBV28 and TRBJ2-5; TRBD1 matches at 7 bases. The junction had 6 bases not matched to a gene; V was cut back by 2 bases and J by 0 bases. CDR1 is MDHEN and CDR2 is SYDVKM in the germline V gene. This CDR3 region has 16 residues. The CDR3 spells CASSLLGTVYQETQYF. CDR3 nucleotides: TGTGCCAGCAGTTTACTGGGGACAGTATACCAAGAGACCCAGTACTTC.

This chain joins TRBV7-2 and TRBJ1-5; D remains ambiguous. CDR3 length: 13 amino acids. The germline gives CDR1 SGHTA, CDR2 FQGNSA. Trimming pared 5 bases from V and 0 bases from J, leaving 5 bases between. The CDR3 loop reads CASSQDSNQPQHF. The DNA for the CDR3 is TGTGCCAGCAGCCAGGATAGCAATCAGCCCCAGCATTTT.

This clone came up a few times. This chain uses TRBV28 with TRBJ2-7; D may be TRBD1 or TRBD2 (6 bases each). Trimming cost V 8 bases and J 5 bases, with 22 bases left between them. Germline values: CDR1 MDHEN, CDR2 SYDVKM. This CDR3 region has 15 residues. The CDR3 bases are TGTGCCAGCTTTCCGGGGGCCCGCCTTGGCCACGAGCAGTACTTC. This encodes CASFPGARLGHEQYF.

The J gene is TRBJ2-7, the V gene TRBV18, with TRBD2 identical over 7 bases. With 6 bases clipped from V and 1 base from J, the junction kept 6 bases outside the gene matches. Germline V lookup: CDR1 KGHSH, CDR2 LQKENI. The CDR3 contains 14 residues. The DNA for the CDR3 is TGTGCCAGCTCCCCCGCTAGCGGATCCTACGAGCAGTACTTC. Translating gives CASSPASGSYEQYF.

The rearrangement joins TRBV19 to TRBJ2-7; D not certain. The germline V gene encodes CDR1 LNHDA and CDR2 SQIVND (reference sequence). This CDR3 region has 13 residues. Between the trimmed V and J ends, which lost 3 bases and 6 bases, there was a span of 12 bases. The CDR3 sequence: CASSITPRSEQYF. The CDR3 DNA follows: TGTGCCAGTAGTATTACCCCCCGTAGCGAGCAGTACTTC.

Points on this clone: This specimen includes other DNA sequences encoding the same CDR3. The genes are TRBV7-6 and TRBJ2-2; D remains unclear. This CDR3 is 15 amino acids long. Germline V gives CDR1 SGHVS, CDR2 FNYEAQ. Trimming cost V 1 base and J 1 base, with 7 bases left between them. The CDR3 DNA is TGTGCCAGCAGCTTAGACCGATTGAACACCGGGGAGCTGTTTTTT. It codes for CASSLDRLNTGELFF.

A word on this clone: At one of its ends the junction is not consistent with the germline gene, which may arise from a read error. The J gene is TRBJ2-1, the V gene TRBV6-4, with 8 bases that match TRBD2. The CDR3 has 15 residues. Germline assignment: CDR1 MRHNA and CDR2 SNTAGT. CDR3 nucleotides: TGTGCGAGCAGTGAGTACGGGGGGGCTGGTGGTGAGCAGTTCTTC. This translates into CASSEYGGAGGEQFF.

This chain links TRBV7-3 with TRBJ2-2, with 11 bases identical to TRBD2. CDR1 and CDR2 from the germline V gene are SGHTA and FQGTGA. Trimming removed 2 bases from V and 5 bases from J; junction bases left unmatched: 7. This CDR3 comprises 17 residues. DNA for the CDR3: TGTGCCAGCAGCTTACCTCTAGCGGGGGGCCAGACCGGGGAGCTGTTTTTT. As protein: CASSLPLAGGQTGELFF. The complete variable domain, with remaining parts taken from reference TRBV7-3 and TRBJ2-2, reads GAGVSQTPSNKVTEKGKYVELRCDPISGHTALYWYRQSLGQGPEFLIYFQGTGAADDSGLPNDRFFAVRPEGSVSTLKIQRTERGDSAVYLCASSLPLAGGQTGELFFGEGSRLTVL.

The V gene is TRBV7-9, the J gene TRBJ2-1; 8 bases line up with TRBD1. Losses at the gene ends were 5 bases for V and 0 bases for J; bases not matched to a gene: 9. The CDR3 totals 17 residues. From germline, CDR1 is SEHNR and CDR2 FQNEAQ (reference sequence). CDR3 protein: CASSPKTGQGSYNEQFF. For the CDR3, the DNA is TGTGCCAGCAGCCCAAAAACAGGACAGGGCTCCTACAATGAGCAGTTCTTC.

The chain employs TRBV5-5 and TRBJ1-4; perhaps TRBD1 as D (5 bases). Between the trimmed V and J ends, which lost 0 bases and 0 bases, there was a span of 9 bases. The germline V gene has CDR1 SGHKS and CDR2 YYEKEE (reference sequence). This CDR3 spans 16 amino acids. The CDR3 spells CASSLVGGATNEKLFF. In DNA form, the CDR3 reads TGTGCCAGCAGCTTGGTCGGGGGTGCAACTAATGAAAAACTGTTTTTT. Complete variable domain (other parts from reference TRBV5-5 and TRBJ1-4): DAGVTQSPTHLIKTRGQQVTLRCSPISGHKSVSWYQQVLGQGPQFIFQYYEKEERGRGNFPDRFSARQFPNYSSELNVNALLLGDSALYLCASSLVGGATNEKLFFGSGTQLSVL.

This sequence joins TRBV7-9 and TRBJ2-7; D may be TRBD1 (6 bases). The CDR3 has 16 amino acids. Trimming pared 1 base from V and 5 bases from J, leaving 18 bases between. Germline CDR1 is SEHNR and CDR2 is FQNEAQ (reference sequence). The CDR3 loop is CASSLGGHQGSHEQYF. The DNA for the CDR3 is TGTGCCAGCAGCTTAGGGGGACATCAGGGGTCCCACGAGCAGTACTTC.

This chain uses TRBV19 with TRBJ2-3, with D unresolved. Trimming removed 2 bases from V and 1 base from J, with 19 bases in between. This CDR3 region has 18 residues. Germline V CDR1 and CDR2: LNHDA, SQIVND (reference sequence). As DNA, the CDR3 is TGTGCCAGTAGTATAAGGTCCCCGTCAGAGTTCGGCACAGATACGCAGTATTTT. The encoded protein is CASSIRSPSEFGTDTQYF.

The V and J genes are TRBV7-8 and TRBJ1-3; no clear D. The CDR3 spans 14 residues. V was pared by 1 base and J by 0 bases, with 4 bases between. Germline V lookup: CDR1 SGHVS, CDR2 FQNEAQ. The CDR3 loop is CASSLETSGNTIYF. In nucleotides, the CDR3 is TGTGCCAGCAGCTTAGAGACCTCTGGAAACACCATATATTTT.

This chain joins TRBV7-8 and TRBJ2-1; 9 bases are a match to TRBD2. The CDR3 is made up of 16 amino acids. V trimming: 1 base; J trimming: 7 bases; junction bases outside the gene matches: 8. In germline, CDR1 is SGHVS, CDR2 FQNEAQ. CDR3 protein: CASSLVGGRAENEQFF. As DNA, the CDR3 is TGTGCCAGCAGCTTAGTGGGCGGGAGGGCCGAGAATGAGCAGTTCTTC.

J is TRBJ2-1 and V is TRBV28; no clear D. The CDR3 extends over 12 amino acids. Trimming stripped 2 bases from V and 6 bases from J, with 5 bases between. The germline V gene encodes CDR1 MDHEN and CDR2 SYDVKM. CDR3 sequence reads: CASSLVINEQFF. CDR3 nucleotide sequence: TGTGCCAGCAGTTTAGTGATCAATGAGCAGTTCTTC.

The chain recombines TRBV19 with TRBJ2-2, with D uncertain. Trimming cost V 4 bases and J 5 bases, with 5 bases left between them. CDR1 and CDR2 (germline): LNHDA, SQIVND (reference sequence). This CDR3 spans 12 amino acids. CDR3 protein: CASSTGTGELFF. CDR3 DNA: TGTGCCAGTAGTACAGGTACCGGGGAGCTGTTTTTT.

The V gene is TRBV19, the J gene TRBJ1-1, with no clear D. The germline gives CDR1 LNHDA, CDR2 SQIVND (reference sequence). With 4 bases removed from V and 4 bases from J, the gap between germline ends came to 7 bases. The CDR3 extends over 12 amino acids. As DNA, the CDR3 is TGTGCCAGTAGTACGCCAAGCACTGAAGCTTTCTTT. It specifies CASSTPSTEAFF.

This clone was seen more than once but under ten times. The chain joins TRBV7-9 to TRBJ2-7, with a weak D call TRBD1 (6 bases). The CDR3 spans 15 residues. Germline V gives CDR1 SEHNR, CDR2 FQNEAQ (reference sequence). Trimming took off 1 base at V and 4 bases at J, with 14 bases between the two ends. CDR3 DNA: TGTGCCAGCAGCTTAGTTTGGGGGCTTCTGTACGAGCAGTACTTC. Encoded protein: CASSLVWGLLYEQYF.

The chain has TRBV7-9 and TRBJ2-1; weak D call: TRBD2 (7 bases). CDR1 is SEHNR and CDR2 is FQNEAQ in the germline V gene (reference sequence). This CDR3 comprises 16 residues. V lost 5 bases and J lost 3, with 17 bases in between. Here the CDR3 reads CASSPQGGGIYNEQFF. CDR3 sequence (DNA): TGTGCCAGCAGCCCCCAAGGGGGGGGAATCTACAATGAGCAGTTCTTC. Together with reference TRBV7-9 and TRBJ2-1, the CDR3 gives the full variable domain: DTGVSQNPRHKITKRGQNVTFRCDPISEHNRLYWYRQTLGQGPEFLTYFQNEAQLEKSRLLSDRFSAERPKGSFSTLEIQRTEQGDSAMYLCASSPQGGGIYNEQFFGPGTRLTVL.

The rearrangement links TRBV7-3 to TRBJ2-6; TRBD1 matches at 8 bases. V shed 5 bases and J 1 base; nucleotides not matched to a gene: 19. Per germline, CDR1 SGHTA and CDR2 FQGTGA. This CDR3 spans 21 amino acids. CDR3 residues: CASSPKGRGQIGSSGANVLTF. As DNA, the CDR3 is TGTGCCAGCAGCCCAAAAGGCAGGGGGCAAATCGGGAGTTCTGGGGCCAACGTCCTGACTTTC.

The V call is TRBV27, the J call TRBJ1-5, with D unclear. The CDR3 is made up of 15 amino acids. V lost 5 bases, J lost 4 bases, and 15 bases lay in between. The V gene's germline CDR1 is MNHEY and CDR2 SMNVEV (reference sequence). The CDR3 sequence: CASSAQSDGNQPQHF. The CDR3 nucleotides are TGTGCCAGCAGTGCGCAATCGGACGGTAATCAGCCCCAGCATTTT.

The chain joins TRBV18 to TRBJ2-3; no clear D gene. Trimming removed 1 base at V and 2 bases at J, with 4 bases between. Germline-derived CDR1 and CDR2 are KGHSH and LQKENI. This CDR3 spans 13 amino acids. For the CDR3, the DNA is TGTGCCAGCTCACCACTTGACACAGATACGCAGTATTTT. Its translation is CASSPLDTDTQYF.

The chain carries TRBV28 and TRBJ1-5; maybe TRBD1 (6 bases). Germline CDR1 reads MDHEN; CDR2 reads SYDVKM. This CDR3 spans 17 amino acids. The V end lost 8 bases, the J end lost 3 bases, and 23 bases lay between the germline ends. The CDR3 reads CASVMGALRALNQPQHF. CDR3 DNA sequence: TGTGCCAGCGTTATGGGGGCTCTCAGGGCGCTCAATCAGCCCCAGCATTTT.

The rearrangement joins TRBV7-2 to TRBJ1-2, with 9 bases that match TRBD1. V shed 1 base and J 13 bases; nucleotides not matched to a gene: 7. The CDR3 has 13 residues. Germline values: CDR1 SGHTA, CDR2 FQGNSA. DNA of the CDR3: TGTGCCAGCAGCTTAGGAGTGGGGGGACAGGGCACCTTC. It specifies CASSLGVGGQGTF.

The chain joins TRBV4-3 to TRBJ2-1; no firm D call. This CDR3 region has 13 residues. Germline V gives CDR1 LGHNA, CDR2 YSLEER. V lost 0 bases and J lost 9, with 9 bases in between. The CDR3: CASSQDTRAEQFF. As DNA, the CDR3 is TGCGCCAGCAGCCAAGACACAAGGGCTGAGCAGTTCTTC.